The present T cell receptor (beta chain) was sequenced within a study of blood T cell repertoires in COVID-19. Produced via immunoSEQ multiplex PCR; TCRdb's table is partial and in-frame only. The sample records some 130,000 clones, 90% being singletons. This CDR3 region has 17 residues. Looked up from germline, CDR1 is SGHDT and CDR2 is YYEEEE. V lost 4 bases to trimming and J lost 2 bases; unmatched junction nucleotides: 10. This clonotype was sampled from a man aged 45-65 years with active COVID-19. Sequencing input: peripheral blood. The chain joins TRBV5-6 to TRBJ2-5; 11 positions agree with TRBD1. The CDR3 sequence: CASSEYRTGGSQETQYF. The CDR3 DNA reads TGTGCCAGCAGCGAATATCGGACAGGGGGCTCTCAAGAGACCCAGTACTTC.